This T cell receptor (beta chain) was obtained from a study of blood T cell repertoires in COVID-19. Trimming stripped 4 bases from V and 2 bases from J, with 12 bases between. Germline CDR1 and CDR2: SGHRS and YFSETQ. This CDR3 contains 14 residues. Using immunoSEQ multiplex PCR, the repertoire was profiled, and TCRdb retains in-frame clones only, with some absent. The repertoire consists of about 74,000 clones, with about 80% occurring once and the leading ten covering 15% to 18%. The sequenced sample was peripheral blood. The origin of this receptor is a human donor in a cohort sampled during active COVID-19. The V call is TRBV5-1, the J call TRBJ2-5; D is uncertain. CDR3 protein: CASSTYTVQETQYF. DNA for the CDR3: TGCGCCAGCAGCACCTACACAGTACAAGAGACCCAGTACTTC.